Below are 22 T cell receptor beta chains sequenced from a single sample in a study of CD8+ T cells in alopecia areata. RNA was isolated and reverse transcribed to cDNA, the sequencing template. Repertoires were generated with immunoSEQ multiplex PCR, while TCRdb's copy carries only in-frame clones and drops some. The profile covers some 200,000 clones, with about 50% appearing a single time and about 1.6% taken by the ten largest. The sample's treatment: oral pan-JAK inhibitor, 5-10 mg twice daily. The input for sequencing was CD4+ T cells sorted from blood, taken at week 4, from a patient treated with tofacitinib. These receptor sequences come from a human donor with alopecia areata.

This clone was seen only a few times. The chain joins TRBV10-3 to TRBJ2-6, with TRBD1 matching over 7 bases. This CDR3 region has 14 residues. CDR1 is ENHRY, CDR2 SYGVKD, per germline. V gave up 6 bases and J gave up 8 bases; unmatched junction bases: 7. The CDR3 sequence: CAIRPGQTTNVLTF. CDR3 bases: TGTGCCATCAGACCGGGACAGACAACCAACGTCCTGACTTTC.

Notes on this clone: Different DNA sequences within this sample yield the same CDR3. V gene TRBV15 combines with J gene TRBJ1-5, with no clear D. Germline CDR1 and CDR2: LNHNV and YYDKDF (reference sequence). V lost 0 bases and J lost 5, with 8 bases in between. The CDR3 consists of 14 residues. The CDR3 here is CATSRDRPDQPQHF. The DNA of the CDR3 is TGTGCCACCAGCAGAGATAGGCCAGATCAGCCCCAGCATTTT.

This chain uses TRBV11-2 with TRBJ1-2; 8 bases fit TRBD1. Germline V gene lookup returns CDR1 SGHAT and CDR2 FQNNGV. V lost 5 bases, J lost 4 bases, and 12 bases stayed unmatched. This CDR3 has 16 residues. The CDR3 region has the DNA TGTGCCAGCAGCCCAGGGGCAGGGGGCGCCGGCTATGGCTACACCTTC. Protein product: CASSPGAGGAGYGYTF.

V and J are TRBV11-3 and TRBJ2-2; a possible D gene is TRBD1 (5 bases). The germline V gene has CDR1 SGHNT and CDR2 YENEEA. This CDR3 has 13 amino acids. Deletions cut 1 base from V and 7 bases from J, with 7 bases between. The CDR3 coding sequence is TGTGCCAGCAGCTTAGCAGGGAACGGGGAGCTGTTTTTT. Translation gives CASSLAGNGELFF.

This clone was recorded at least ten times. The CDR3 loop is CASSPRLAGGPDNEQFF. Here the CDR3 DNA reads TGTGCCAGCAGCCCCCGACTAGCGGGGGGGCCGGACAATGAGCAGTTCTTC. This chain joins TRBV7-3 and TRBJ2-1, with 14 bases lining up with TRBD2. Germline CDR1 is SGHTA and CDR2 is FQGTGA. The length of the CDR3 is 17 residues. Trimming at V came to 5 bases and at J to 5 bases, leaving 8 bases not matched to a gene.

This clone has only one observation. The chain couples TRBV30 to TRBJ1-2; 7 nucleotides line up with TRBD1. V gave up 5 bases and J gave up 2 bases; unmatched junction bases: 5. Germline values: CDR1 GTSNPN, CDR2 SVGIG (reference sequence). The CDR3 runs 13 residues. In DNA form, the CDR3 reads TGTGCCTGGGAGGACAGGAGAAACTATGGCTACACCTTC. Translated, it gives CAWEDRRNYGYTF.

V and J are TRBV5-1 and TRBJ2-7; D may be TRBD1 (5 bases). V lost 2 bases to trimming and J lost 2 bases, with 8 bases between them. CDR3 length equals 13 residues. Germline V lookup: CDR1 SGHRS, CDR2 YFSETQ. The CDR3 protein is CASSFGRAYEQYF. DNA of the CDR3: TGCGCCAGCAGCTTTGGCAGGGCCTACGAGCAGTACTTC.

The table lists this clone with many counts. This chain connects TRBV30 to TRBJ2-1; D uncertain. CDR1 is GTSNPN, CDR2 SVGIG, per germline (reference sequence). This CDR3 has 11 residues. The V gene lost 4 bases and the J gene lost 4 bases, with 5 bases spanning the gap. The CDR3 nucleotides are TGTGCCTGGACCCTGTACAATGAGCAGTTCTTC. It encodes CAWTLYNEQFF.

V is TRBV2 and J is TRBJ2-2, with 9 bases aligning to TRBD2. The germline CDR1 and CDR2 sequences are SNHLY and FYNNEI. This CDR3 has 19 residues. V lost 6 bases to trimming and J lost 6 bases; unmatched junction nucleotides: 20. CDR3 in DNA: TGTGCCAGCAGGCGGCTCGGCGGGGGGGCTACGGGAGTCGCCGGGGAGCTGTTTTTT. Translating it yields CASRRLGGGATGVAGELFF.

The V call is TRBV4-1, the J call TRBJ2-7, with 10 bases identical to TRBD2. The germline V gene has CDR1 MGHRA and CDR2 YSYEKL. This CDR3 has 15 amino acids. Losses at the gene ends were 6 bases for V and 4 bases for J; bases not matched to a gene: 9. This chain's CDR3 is CASSRTSGVRYEQYF. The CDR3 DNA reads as TGCGCCAGCAGTCGAACTAGCGGGGTTCGTTACGAGCAGTACTTC.

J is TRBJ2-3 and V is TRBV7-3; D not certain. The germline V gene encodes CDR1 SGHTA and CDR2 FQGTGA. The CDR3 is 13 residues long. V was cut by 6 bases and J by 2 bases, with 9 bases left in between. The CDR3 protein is CASSSRATDTQYF. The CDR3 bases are TGTGCCAGCAGTTCCCGAGCCACAGATACGCAGTATTTT.

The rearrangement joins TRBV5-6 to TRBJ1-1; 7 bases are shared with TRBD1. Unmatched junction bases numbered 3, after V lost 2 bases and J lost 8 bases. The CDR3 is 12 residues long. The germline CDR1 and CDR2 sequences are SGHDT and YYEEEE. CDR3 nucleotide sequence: TGTGCCAGCAGCTTACCGGGACAGGAAGCTTTCTTT. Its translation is CASSLPGQEAFF.

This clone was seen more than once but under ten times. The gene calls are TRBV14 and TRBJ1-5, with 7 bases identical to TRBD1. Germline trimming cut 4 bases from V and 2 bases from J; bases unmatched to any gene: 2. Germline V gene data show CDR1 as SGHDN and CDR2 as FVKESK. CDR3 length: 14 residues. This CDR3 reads CASSLGTGNQPQHF. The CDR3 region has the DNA TGTGCCAGCAGCCTCGGGACAGGCAATCAGCCCCAGCATTTT.

CDR3 DNA: TGCAGCGTTGGGACAGGGTTGAAGGATGAGCAGTTCTTC. This translates into CSVGTGLKDEQFF. The V and J genes are TRBV29-1 and TRBJ2-1; 8 nucleotides line up with TRBD1. The CDR3 has 13 residues. The germline V gene encodes CDR1 SQVTM and CDR2 ANQGSEA. V lost 4 bases and J lost 8; bases outside the gene matches: 7.

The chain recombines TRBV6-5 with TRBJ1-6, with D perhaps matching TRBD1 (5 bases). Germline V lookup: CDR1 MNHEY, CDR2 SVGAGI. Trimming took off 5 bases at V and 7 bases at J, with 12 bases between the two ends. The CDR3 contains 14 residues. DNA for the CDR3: TGTGCCAGCAGTCCCGGGACCTTAAATTCACCCCTCCACTTT. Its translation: CASSPGTLNSPLHF.

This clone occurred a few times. The DNA of the CDR3 is TGCAGCGTTGAAGTGGCCGTTACTGAAGCTTTCTTT. This encodes CSVEVAVTEAFF. This chain joins TRBV29-1 and TRBJ1-1; no definite D call. CDR3 size: 12 residues. With 1 base removed from V and 5 bases from J, the gap between germline ends came to 8 bases. The V gene's germline CDR1 is SQVTM and CDR2 ANQGSEA.

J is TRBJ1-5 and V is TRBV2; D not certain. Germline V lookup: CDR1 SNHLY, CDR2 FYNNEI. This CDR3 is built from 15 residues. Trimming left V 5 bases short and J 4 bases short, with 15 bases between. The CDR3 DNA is TGTGCCAGCAGTCTGGCCACTCTTACAAATCAGCCCCAGCATTTT. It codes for CASSLATLTNQPQHF.

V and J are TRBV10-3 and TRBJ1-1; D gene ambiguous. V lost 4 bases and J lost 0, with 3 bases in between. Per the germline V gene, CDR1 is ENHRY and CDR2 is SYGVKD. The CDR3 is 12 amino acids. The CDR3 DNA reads TGTGCCATCAGTGCGGTGAACACTGAAGCTTTCTTT. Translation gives CAISAVNTEAFF.

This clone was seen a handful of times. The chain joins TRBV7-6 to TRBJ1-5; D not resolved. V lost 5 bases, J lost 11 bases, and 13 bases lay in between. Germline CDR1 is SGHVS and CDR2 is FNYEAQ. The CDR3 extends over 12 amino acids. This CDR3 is CASSARPGAQHF. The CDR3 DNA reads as TGTGCCAGCAGCGCTAGACCCGGGGCCCAGCATTTT.

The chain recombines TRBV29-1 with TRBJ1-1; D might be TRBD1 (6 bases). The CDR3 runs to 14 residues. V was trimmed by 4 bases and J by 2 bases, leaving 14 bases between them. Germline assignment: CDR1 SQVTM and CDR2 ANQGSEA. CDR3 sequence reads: CSVVATGGNTEAFF. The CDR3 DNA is TGCAGCGTTGTGGCGACAGGAGGCAACACTGAAGCTTTCTTT.

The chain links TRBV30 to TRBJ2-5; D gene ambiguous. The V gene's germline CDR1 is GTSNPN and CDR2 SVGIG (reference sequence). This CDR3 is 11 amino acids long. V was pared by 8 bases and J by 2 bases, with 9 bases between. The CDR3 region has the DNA TGTGCCGGACGCAGTCAAGAGACCCAGTACTTC. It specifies CAGRSQETQYF.

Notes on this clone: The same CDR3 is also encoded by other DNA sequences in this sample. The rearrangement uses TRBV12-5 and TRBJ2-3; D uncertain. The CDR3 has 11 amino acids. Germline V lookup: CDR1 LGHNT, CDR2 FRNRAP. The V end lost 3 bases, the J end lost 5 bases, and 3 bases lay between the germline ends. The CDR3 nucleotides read TGTGCTAGTGGTTTTGGAGATACGCAGTATTTT. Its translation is CASGFGDTQYF.